These T cell receptor beta chains were read from a single sample in a study of T cell responses to AZD1222 COVID-19 vaccine. Here immunoSEQ multiplex PCR was the method, and the copy in TCRdb shows in-frame clones only, minus some. This sample has 97,000 or so clones; roughly 83% occur once, and the top ten carry over 15%. Sample: peripheral blood, taken on day 0 of AZD1222 vaccination. All receptors derive from an adult in good health. Each CDR3 is given with its conserved first and last residue. A D gene is named only where the DNA matches it firmly. Where a row states a size, it is once, few, many or the class of an expanded clone; other rows omit it.

j_gene,d_gene,v_gene,abundance,CDR3aa,CDR3nt
TRBJ2-7,TRBD2,TRBV3-1/TRBV3-2,NA,CASSLRLAGVREQYF,TGTGCCAGCAGCCTTAGACTAGCGGGAGTGAGGGAGCAGTACTTC
TRBJ1-6,NA,TRBV14,NA,CASQHRAPNSPLHF,TGTGCCAGCCAACATCGGGCCCCCAATTCACCCCTCCACTTT
TRBJ2-7,NA,TRBV12-3/TRBV12-4,NA,CASSLGPFYEQYF,TGTGCCAGCAGTTTAGGTCCCTTCTACGAGCAGTACTTC
TRBJ1-2,NA,TRBV4-3,NA,CASSPGAGLNYGYTF,TGCGCCAGCAGCCCGGGCGCAGGGCTGAACTATGGCTACACCTTC
TRBJ1-5,NA,TRBV27,few,CASSLWVGGSNQPQHF,TGTGCCAGCAGTTTATGGGTTGGGGGGAGCAATCAGCCCCAGCATTTT
TRBJ2-1,NA,TRBV20-1,NA,CSASAGLGEFF,TGCAGTGCTAGTGCGGGACTGGGCGAGTTCTTC
TRBJ2-7,TRBD1,TRBV27,NA,CASSFGTAGYEQYF,TGTGCCAGCAGTTTTGGGACAGCCGGTTACGAGCAGTACTTC
TRBJ1-1,TRBD1,TRBV28,NA,CASRHRGTEAFF,TGTGCCAGCAGGCACAGGGGGACTGAAGCTTTCTTT
TRBJ1-6,NA,TRBV20-1,NA,CSASRTSSPLHF,TGCAGTGCTAGTCGGACCTCATCACCCCTCCACTTT
TRBJ1-1,NA,TRBV4-2,NA,CASSQDPAGGLNTEAFF,TGTGCCAGCAGCCAAGATCCCGCCGGGGGACTGAACACTGAAGCTTTCTTT
TRBJ1-4,TRBD1,TRBV19,once,CASSVKTGGFGEKLFF,TGTGCCAGTAGTGTAAAGACAGGGGGCTTTGGGGAAAAACTGTTTTTT
TRBJ1-4,NA,TRBV5-1,NA,CASSSSPGGGYEKLFF,TGCGCCAGCAGCTCCTCCCCCGGGGGGGGTTATGAAAAACTGTTTTTT
TRBJ1-1,TRBD1,TRBV19,NA,CASSIGQGRVNTEAFF,TGTGCCAGTAGTATTGGACAGGGGCGCGTGAACACTGAAGCTTTCTTT
TRBJ2-6,NA,TRBV7-2,NA,CASSTSRGGSSGANVLTF,TGTGCCAGCAGTACCTCAAGGGGAGGAAGTTCTGGGGCCAACGTCCTGACTTTC
TRBJ2-3,NA,TRBV21-1,NA,CASSKGSGRADLDTQYF,TGTGCCAGCAGCAAAGGAAGCGGGAGGGCCGATCTAGATACGCAGTATTTT
TRBJ2-3,TRBD1,TRBV11-3,NA,CASSLETGVTDTQYF,TGTGCCAGCAGCTTGGAAACAGGGGTTACAGATACGCAGTATTTT
TRBJ1-1,NA,TRBV4-2,NA,CASSQDSGLNAEAFF,TGTGCCAGCAGCCAAGATTCGGGGCTTAACGCTGAAGCTTTCTTT
TRBJ2-2,NA,TRBV18,NA,CASSHTNGAANTGELFF,TGTGCCAGCTCCCACACTAATGGCGCAGCGAACACCGGGGAGCTGTTTTTT
TRBJ2-7,NA,TRBV7-9,NA,CASSSRYYEQYF,TGTGCCAGCAGCTCCCGTTACTACGAGCAGTACTTC
TRBJ2-6,NA,TRBV19,NA,CASRLGPLEANVLTF,TGTGCCAGTAGACTTGGGCCCCTGGAGGCCAACGTCCTGACTTTC
TRBJ2-7,NA,TRBV7-9,NA,CASSPTDGTLGEQYF,TGTGCCAGCAGCCCCACCGACGGGACGTTGGGCGAGCAGTACTTC
TRBJ1-2,NA,TRBV19,NA,CASSTIGGPYGYTF,TGTGCCAGTAGCACAATTGGAGGGCCCTATGGCTACACCTTC
TRBJ1-6,NA,TRBV4-1,NA,CASSPREGSIGNSPLHF,TGCGCCAGCAGCCCACGAGAGGGGTCCATAGGTAATTCACCCCTCCACTTT
TRBJ1-1,NA,TRBV7-8,NA,CASSLTSGDTEAFF,TGTGCCAGCAGCTTAACGTCAGGGGACACTGAAGCTTTCTTT
TRBJ2-5,NA,TRBV18,once,CASAGGPQETQYF,TGTGCCAGCGCCGGGGGGCCTCAAGAGACCCAGTACTTC
TRBJ1-5,TRBD1,TRBV29-1,NA,CSVRTGSQPQHF,TGCAGCGTTCGGACAGGTTCCCAGCCCCAGCATTTT